This TCR beta chain was recovered during a study of monozygotic twins with inflammatory bowel disease. Germline loops: CDR1 SGHRS, CDR2 YFSETQ. The CDR3 length is 14 residues. TCRdb reanalyzed the 5' RACE reads, giving one entry per CDR3 protein sequence and no DNA. The sample has about 160,000 distinct CDR3 sequences. Sequencing was done on a sample of blood. The chain links TRBV5-1 to TRBJ2-3; no DNA is available, so the TRBD1 call from TCRdb remains unchecked. This receptor was obtained from a human donor with ulcerative colitis or Crohn's disease, or a healthy co-twin of an affected twin (not recorded which). The CDR3 sequence: CASSPGTSGNTQYF.